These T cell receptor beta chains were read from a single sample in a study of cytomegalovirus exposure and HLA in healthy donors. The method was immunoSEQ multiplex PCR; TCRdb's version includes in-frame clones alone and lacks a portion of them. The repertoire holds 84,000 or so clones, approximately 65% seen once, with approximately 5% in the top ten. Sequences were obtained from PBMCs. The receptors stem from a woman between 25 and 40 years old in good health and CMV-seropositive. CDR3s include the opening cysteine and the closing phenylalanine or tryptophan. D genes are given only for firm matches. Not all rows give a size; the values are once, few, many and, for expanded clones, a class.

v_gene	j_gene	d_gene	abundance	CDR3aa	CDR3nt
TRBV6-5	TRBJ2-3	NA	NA	CASSLRSTDTQYF	TGTGCCAGCAGTTTACGGAGCACAGATACGCAGTATTTT
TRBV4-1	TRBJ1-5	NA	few	CASSQEMGGNQPQHF	TGCGCCAGCAGCCAAGAAATGGGCGGCAATCAGCCCCAGCATTTT
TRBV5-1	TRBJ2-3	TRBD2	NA	CASSSGGARGDTQYF	TGCGCCAGCAGCTCCGGGGGGGCCCGAGGTGATACGCAGTATTTT
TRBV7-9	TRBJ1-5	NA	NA	CASSLEAQPQHF	TGTGCCAGCAGCTTAGAAGCTCAGCCCCAGCATTTT
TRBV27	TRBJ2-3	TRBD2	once	CASSAPTSGLRDTQYF	TGTGCCAGCAGTGCACCGACTAGCGGGTTGAGAGATACGCAGTATTTT
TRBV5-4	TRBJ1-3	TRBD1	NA	CASSWTDRVAGGNTIYF	TGTGCCAGCAGCTGGACCGACAGGGTGGCAGGTGGAAACACCATATATTTT
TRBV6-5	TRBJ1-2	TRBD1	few	CASSGQGNDYGYPF	TGTGCCAGCAGCGGACAGGGTAATGACTATGGCTACCCCTTC
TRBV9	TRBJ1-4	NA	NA	CASSVRGSTNEKLFF	TGTGCCAGCAGCGTAAGGGGTTCAACTAATGAAAAACTGTTTTTT
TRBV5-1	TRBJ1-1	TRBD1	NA	CASMSQGRTEAFF	TGCGCCAGCATGTCACAGGGGAGAACTGAAGCTTTCTTT
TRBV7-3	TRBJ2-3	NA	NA	CASSLNAGGTDTQYF	TGTGCCAGCAGCTTAAATGCAGGGGGCACAGATACGCAGTATTTT
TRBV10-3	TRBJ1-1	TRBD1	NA	CAISGTTGNSEAFF	TGTGCCATCAGCGGAACGACAGGGAACTCTGAAGCTTTCTTT
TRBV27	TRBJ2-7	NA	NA	CASSSFYEQYF	TGTGCCAGCAGTTCCTTCTACGAGCAGTACTTC
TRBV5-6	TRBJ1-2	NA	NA	CASSFDGRDGYTF	TGTGCCAGCAGCTTTGACGGGAGGGATGGCTACACCTTC
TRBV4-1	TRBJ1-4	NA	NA	CASSQESVNEKLFF	TGCGCCAGCAGCCAAGAGTCAGTTAATGAAAAACTGTTTTTT
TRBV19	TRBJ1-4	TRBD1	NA	CASKSQGAINEKLFF	TGTGCCAGCAAATCACAGGGGGCAATTAATGAAAAACTGTTTTTT
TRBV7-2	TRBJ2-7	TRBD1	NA	CASSFPDRGTYEQYF	TGTGCCAGCAGCTTCCCGGACAGGGGGACCTACGAGCAGTACTTC
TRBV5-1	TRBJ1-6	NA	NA	CASSLGGAGDSPLHF	TGCGCCAGCAGCTTGGGAGGCGCGGGTGATTCACCCCTCCACTTT
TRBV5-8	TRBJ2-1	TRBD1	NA	CASSFGQGFDEQFF	TGTGCCAGCAGCTTTGGACAGGGGTTCGATGAGCAGTTCTTC
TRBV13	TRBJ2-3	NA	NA	CASSSLAGPTDTQYF	TGTGCCAGCAGCTCTCTGGCGGGACCCACAGATACGCAGTATTTT
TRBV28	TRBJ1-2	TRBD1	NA	CASRTSDRVFLGGYPF	TGTGCCAGCAGGACCTCCGACAGGGTGTTTTTGGGTGGCTACCCCTTC
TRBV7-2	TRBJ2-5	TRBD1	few	CASSSRTGEETQYF	TGTGCCAGCAGCTCAAGGACAGGGGAAGAGACCCAGTACTTC
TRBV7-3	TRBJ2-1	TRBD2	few	CASSFGGGLLNEQFF	TGTGCCAGCAGCTTTGGCGGGGGGCTCCTCAATGAGCAGTTCTTC
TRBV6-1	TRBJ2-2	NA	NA	CASSEWVASNTGELFF	TGTGCCAGCAGTGAATGGGTAGCTTCGAACACCGGGGAGCTGTTTTTT
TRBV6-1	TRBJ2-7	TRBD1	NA	CASSSSTGSYERYF	TGTGCCAGCAGTTCCTCGACAGGGAGCTACGAGCGGTACTTC
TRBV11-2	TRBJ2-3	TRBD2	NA	CASSRGLAGGRSTDTQYF	TGTGCCAGCAGCCGGGGACTAGCGGGGGGCCGAAGCACAGATACGCAGTATTTT
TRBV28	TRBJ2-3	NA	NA	CASSLSHSTSTDTQYF	TGTGCCAGCAGTTTATCGCACAGTACTAGCACAGATACGCAGTATTTT
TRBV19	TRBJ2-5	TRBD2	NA	CASSTSGRETQYF	TGTGCCAGTAGTACAAGCGGGAGGGAGACCCAGTACTTC
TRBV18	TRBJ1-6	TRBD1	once	CASSPPGQTHNSPLHF	TGTGCCAGCTCACCACCGGGACAGACCCATAATTCACCCCTCCACTTT
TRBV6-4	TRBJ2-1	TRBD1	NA	CASSDEGAGYNEQFF	TGTGCCAGCAGTGACGAGGGGGCAGGATACAATGAGCAGTTCTTC
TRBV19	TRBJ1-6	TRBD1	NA	CASSILSDRGNNSPLHF	TGTGCCAGTAGTATCCTGTCGGACAGGGGGAATAATTCACCCCTCCACTTT
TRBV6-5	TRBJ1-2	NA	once	CASSYRGNYGYPF	TGTGCCAGCAGTTATCGGGGAAACTATGGCTACCCCTTC
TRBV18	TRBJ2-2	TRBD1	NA	CASSQSGTGGGELFF	TGTGCCAGCTCACAGTCCGGGACAGGCGGCGGGGAGCTGTTTTTT